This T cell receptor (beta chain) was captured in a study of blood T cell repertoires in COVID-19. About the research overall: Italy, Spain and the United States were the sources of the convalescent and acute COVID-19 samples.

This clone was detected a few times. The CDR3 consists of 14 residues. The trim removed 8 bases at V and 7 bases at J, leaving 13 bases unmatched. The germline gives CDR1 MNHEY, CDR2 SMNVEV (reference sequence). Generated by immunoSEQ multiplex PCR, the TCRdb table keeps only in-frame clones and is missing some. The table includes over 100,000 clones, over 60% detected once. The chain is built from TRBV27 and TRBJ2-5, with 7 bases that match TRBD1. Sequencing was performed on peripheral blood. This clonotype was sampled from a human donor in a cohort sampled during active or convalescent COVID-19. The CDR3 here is CASGPTGWTWTQYF. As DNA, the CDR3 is TGTGCCAGCGGACCGACAGGGTGGACGTGGACCCAGTACTTC.